This entry is about one TCR beta chain. What it recognizes is unknown. This sample was taken from a study of blood T cells in healthy people across ages. Overall study findings and caveats: With age, beta diversity per million T cells declined roughly linearly, significantly by 40 to 50. The study lacked donor CMV status, which possibly confounded expanded clonotype changes.

Together with a sample-barcoded 5' primer, a J-beta primer mix was included in a second PCR lasting roughly 6 to 12 cycles. MiXCR, run by TCRdb on the 5' RACE reads, gives a single entry per CDR3 protein. The sample carries roughly 650,000 distinct CDR3 sequences, roughly 32% recorded once. Per the germline V gene, CDR1 is ENHRY and CDR2 is SYGVKD. CDR3 length: 16 residues. V was pared by 3 bases and J by 14 bases, with 27 bases between. Healthy individuals of Caucasian origin from Russia, aged about 6 to 100, served as donors. Source material: blood. The V call is TRBV10-3, the J call TRBJ2-3, with TRBD1 as a possible D gene (5 bases). This clonotype originated in a woman older than 75 in good health. CDR3 in DNA: TGTGCCATCAGTGACCCCGACAGAGCAACTAATGAAAAACTGTATTTT. It translates to CAISDPDRATNEKLYF.